A selection of T cell receptor beta chains follows, all from one sample in a study of early T cells in non-severe SARS-CoV-2 infection. TCRdb recomputed calls from the 5' RACE reads with MiXCR, one row per CDR3 protein. The table includes roughly 63,000 distinct CDR3 sequences, roughly 13% detected once. The source material was whole blood. Receptors originate from an adult who was a healthcare worker with PCR-confirmed SARS-CoV-2 infection or an uninfected control (not recorded which). Each CDR3 is given with its conserved first and last residue. The D gene is left open where the match is weak. The size entry is marked missing in some rows and otherwise reads once, few, many or a size class.

j_call: TRBJ1-1
clone_size: -
d_call: -
v_call: TRBV27
cdr3_nt: TGTGCCAGCAGGGCCCCGGGGGAGGGGCGGAACACTGAAGCTTTCTTT
cdr3_aa: CASRAPGEGRNTEAFF

j_call: TRBJ1-6
clone_size: many
d_call: -
v_call: TRBV11-2
cdr3_nt: TGTGCCAGCAGCGGACGGAATTCACCCCTCCACTTT
cdr3_aa: CASSGRNSPLHF

j_call: TRBJ1-6
clone_size: many
d_call: -
v_call: TRBV4-2
cdr3_nt: TGTGCCAGCAGCTGGACTGGCAGGGACAAGGATAATTCACCCCTCCACTTT
cdr3_aa: CASSWTGRDKDNSPLHF

j_call: TRBJ1-1
clone_size: many
d_call: -
v_call: TRBV7-9
cdr3_nt: TGTGCCAGCAGCTTAGCGGGCAGGGTTGGAACTGAAGCTTTCTTT
cdr3_aa: CASSLAGRVGTEAFF

j_call: TRBJ2-7
clone_size: -
d_call: -
v_call: TRBV20-1
cdr3_nt: TGCAGTGCTGTTAACAGGGAACCCTACGAGCAGTACTTC
cdr3_aa: CSAVNREPYEQYF

j_call: TRBJ2-3
clone_size: -
d_call: -
v_call: TRBV7-9
cdr3_nt: TGTGCCAGCAGCTTTACAGAAGATACGCAGTATTTT
cdr3_aa: CASSFTEDTQYF

j_call: TRBJ2-5
clone_size: many
d_call: -
v_call: TRBV9
cdr3_nt: TGTGCCAGCAGCGTAGACCGACAGGGAGGAGAGACCCAGTACTTC
cdr3_aa: CASSVDRQGGETQYF

j_call: TRBJ1-6
clone_size: many
d_call: -
v_call: TRBV5-1
cdr3_nt: TGCGCCAGCAGCTTGGAGCCAGTTAATTCACCCCTCCACTTT
cdr3_aa: CASSLEPVNSPLHF

j_call: TRBJ2-7
clone_size: many
d_call: TRBD2
v_call: TRBV7-2
cdr3_nt: TGTGCCAGCAGCGTACTAGCGGGGGTGAGATACGAGCAGTACTTC
cdr3_aa: CASSVLAGVRYEQYF

j_call: TRBJ1-5
clone_size: -
d_call: TRBD1
v_call: TRBV18
cdr3_nt: TGTGCCAGCTCACCGATATCGACAGGGGAGCATCAGCCCCAGCATTTT
cdr3_aa: CASSPISTGEHQPQHF

j_call: TRBJ2-2
clone_size: few
d_call: -
v_call: TRBV29-1
cdr3_nt: TGCAGCGTTTTGAGGAACACCGGGGAGCTGTTTTTT
cdr3_aa: CSVLRNTGELFF

j_call: TRBJ1-1
clone_size: many
d_call: -
v_call: TRBV3-1
cdr3_nt: TGTGCCAGCAGCCAATGGGACGGAGAAGCTTTCTTT
cdr3_aa: CASSQWDGEAFF

j_call: TRBJ2-1
clone_size: many
d_call: -
v_call: TRBV13
cdr3_nt: TGTGCCAGCAGCTTAGGGTGGCCCAATGAGCAGTTCTTC
cdr3_aa: CASSLGWPNEQFF

j_call: TRBJ1-1
clone_size: many
d_call: -
v_call: TRBV4-1
cdr3_nt: TGCGCCAGCAGCCAAGTCCCCGGGTTAGGCGCTGAAGCTTTCTTT
cdr3_aa: CASSQVPGLGAEAFF

j_call: TRBJ2-3
clone_size: -
d_call: -
v_call: TRBV20-1
cdr3_nt: TGCAGTGCTAGTTCGGGTAGCGGGGCGGGGGACAGAACAGATACGCAGTATTTT
cdr3_aa: CSASSGSGAGDRTDTQYF

j_call: TRBJ2-1
clone_size: -
d_call: -
v_call: TRBV24-1
cdr3_nt: TGTGCCACCAGTGATTTGAGGGTAGGTAGCAATGAGCAGTTCTTC
cdr3_aa: CATSDLRVGSNEQFF

j_call: TRBJ2-3
clone_size: few
d_call: TRBD2
v_call: TRBV9
cdr3_nt: TGTGCCAGCGGACGGGGGGGAGCAGATACGCAGTATTTT
cdr3_aa: CASGRGGADTQYF

j_call: TRBJ2-1
clone_size: many
d_call: TRBD1
v_call: TRBV6-1
cdr3_nt: TGTGCCAGCAGCGGGCCAACAGGGGAGTTTGTGAATGAGCAGTTCTTC
cdr3_aa: CASSGPTGEFVNEQFF

j_call: TRBJ2-7
clone_size: few
d_call: TRBD1
v_call: TRBV25-1
cdr3_nt: TGTGCCAGCAGTGCAGGACAGGGCCTATACCACGAGCAGTACTTC
cdr3_aa: CASSAGQGLYHEQYF

j_call: TRBJ2-2
clone_size: many
d_call: -
v_call: TRBV11-2
cdr3_nt: TGTGCCAGCAGCTACGACGCCGGCGCGAACACCGGGGAGCTGTTTTTT
cdr3_aa: CASSYDAGANTGELFF

j_call: TRBJ2-1
clone_size: -
d_call: TRBD2
v_call: TRBV14
cdr3_nt: TGTGCCAGCAGCCAAGAACGACTAGCGGACAACAATGAGCAGTTCTTC
cdr3_aa: CASSQERLADNNEQFF

j_call: TRBJ1-1
clone_size: -
d_call: -
v_call: TRBV5-5
cdr3_nt: TGTGCCAGCGGTACAGGGTTACCTGAAGCTTTCTTT
cdr3_aa: CASGTGLPEAFF

j_call: TRBJ2-3
clone_size: many
d_call: TRBD1
v_call: TRBV5-1
cdr3_nt: TGCGCCAGCAGCTTGGCCGGGACAGCTAGCACAGATACGCAGTATTTT
cdr3_aa: CASSLAGTASTDTQYF

j_call: TRBJ2-1
clone_size: -
d_call: -
v_call: TRBV7-9
cdr3_nt: TGTGCCAGCAGTCTCGGAGGGAACCACAATGAGCAGTTCTTC
cdr3_aa: CASSLGGNHNEQFF

j_call: TRBJ1-1
clone_size: -
d_call: -
v_call: TRBV15
cdr3_nt: TGTGCCACCAGCGGCCAAGATAGGCAGCCTTGGAACACTGAAGCTTTCTTT
cdr3_aa: CATSGQDRQPWNTEAFF

j_call: TRBJ2-2
clone_size: many
d_call: TRBD1
v_call: TRBV6-2/TRBV6-3
cdr3_nt: TGTGCCAGCACCGGAGGCATGGGACAGGGGGACACCGGGGAGCTGTTTTTT
cdr3_aa: CASTGGMGQGDTGELFF

j_call: TRBJ1-2
clone_size: many
d_call: -
v_call: TRBV2
cdr3_nt: TGTGCCAGCAGTGAGGAGTATGGCTACACCTTC
cdr3_aa: CASSEEYGYTF

j_call: TRBJ2-3
clone_size: -
d_call: -
v_call: TRBV4-3
cdr3_nt: TGCGCCAGCAGCCAAGAACAGGGGAGGGCGCAGTATTTT
cdr3_aa: CASSQEQGRAQYF

j_call: TRBJ2-3
clone_size: many
d_call: TRBD1
v_call: TRBV4-1
cdr3_nt: TGCGCCAGCAGCCCGGGGGACAGGGAGACGGATACGCAGTATTTT
cdr3_aa: CASSPGDRETDTQYF

j_call: TRBJ1-6
clone_size: many
d_call: TRBD1
v_call: TRBV6-6
cdr3_nt: TGTGCCAGCAGTTACTCCGGACAGGGAGGCGATTCACCCCTCCACTTT
cdr3_aa: CASSYSGQGGDSPLHF

j_call: TRBJ2-1
clone_size: many
d_call: -
v_call: TRBV4-1
cdr3_nt: TGCGCCAGCAGTCTCCGGGGGGCCGCCTACAATGAGCAGTTCTTC
cdr3_aa: CASSLRGAAYNEQFF

j_call: TRBJ2-5
clone_size: many
d_call: -
v_call: TRBV5-1
cdr3_nt: TGCGCCAGCCGACAGAATCAAGAGACCCAGTACTTC
cdr3_aa: CASRQNQETQYF

j_call: TRBJ1-2
clone_size: -
d_call: -
v_call: TRBV4-3
cdr3_nt: TGCGCCAGCAGCCAAGATACAGGGAACTATGGCTACACCTTC
cdr3_aa: CASSQDTGNYGYTF

j_call: TRBJ1-5
clone_size: -
d_call: -
v_call: TRBV6-2/TRBV6-3
cdr3_nt: TGTGCCAGCAGTTACTCTAGTTTCGATATTAGCAATCAGCCCCAGCATTTT
cdr3_aa: CASSYSSFDISNQPQHF

j_call: TRBJ1-5
clone_size: many
d_call: -
v_call: TRBV27
cdr3_nt: TGTGCCACCTCACGCAAGGGTGAGAATCAGCCCCAGCATTTT
cdr3_aa: CATSRKGENQPQHF